Shown below are 24 T cell receptor beta chains from a single sample sequenced in a study of control samples from healthy donors and cancer patients. The protocol was immunoSEQ multiplex PCR, while the TCRdb copy is restricted to in-frame clones and leaves out a portion. The sample holds about 120,000 clones; 80% to 90% are singletons and the top ten take 12%. The sequenced sample was blood. These receptors were taken from a man younger than 40 in good health.

The chain carries TRBV5-1 and TRBJ2-2; 7 bases line up with TRBD1. The V and J ends lost 7 bases and 7 bases, in that order; junction bases with no gene match: 7. The CDR3 has 13 residues. Germline assignment: CDR1 SGHRS and CDR2 YFSETQ. CDR3 sequence: CASGTESNGELFF. In nucleotides, the CDR3 is TGCGCCAGCGGGACAGAATCTAACGGGGAGCTGTTTTTT. Full variable domain (remainder filled in from reference TRBV5-1 and TRBJ2-2): KAGVTQTPRYLIKTRGQQVTLSCSPISGHRSVSWYQQTPGQGLQFLFEYFSETQRNKGNFPGRFSGRQFSNSRSEMNVSTLELGDSALYLCASGTESNGELFFGEGSRLTVL.

The chain uses TRBV19 and TRBJ2-7; TRBD1 might be the D (6 bases). CDR1 is LNHDA and CDR2 is SQIVND in the germline V gene (reference sequence). V shed 4 bases and J shed 3 bases, with 13 bases lying between them. The CDR3 contains 14 residues. CDR3 in DNA: TGTGCCAGTAGTAGAGAGACAGGATTCTACGAGCAGTACTTC. The encoded protein is CASSRETGFYEQYF.

Regarding this clone: An end of the junction differs from the germline gene, which may be a read error. This chain joins TRBV5-1 and TRBJ2-2; 9 positions agree with TRBD1. The CDR3 length is 19 residues. Germline lookup yields CDR1 SGHRS and CDR2 YFSETQ. CDR3 sequence (DNA): TGCGCCAGCAGCCCGGGACAGGGATACTCGAGGGGGAACGCCGGGGAGCTGTTTTTT. It specifies CASSPGQGYSRGNAGELFF. The complete variable domain, with remaining parts taken from reference TRBV5-1 and TRBJ2-2, reads KAGVTQTPRYLIKTRGQQVTLSCSPISGHRSVSWYQQTPGQGLQFLFEYFSETQRNKGNFPGRFSGRQFSNSRSEMNVSTLELGDSALYLCASSPGQGYSRGNAGELFFGEGSRLTVL.

The chain uses TRBV6-6 and TRBJ1-1; 10 bases are a match to TRBD1. CDR3 length equals 12 residues. The junction had 9 bases not matched to a gene; V was cut back by 8 bases and J by 12 bases. The germline gives CDR1 MNHNY, CDR2 SVGAGI (reference sequence). CDR3 DNA sequence: TGTGCCAGCGGACCAGGACAGGGGGGAACTTTCTTT. It is translated as CASGPGQGGTFF.

This chain joins TRBV7-6 and TRBJ2-7, with D uncertain. Trimming took 0 bases from V and 5 from J, leaving 8 bases between them. Germline CDR1 SGHVS, CDR2 FNYEAQ. The CDR3 totals 13 residues. CDR3 region: CASSLALEDEQYF. The CDR3, as DNA: TGTGCCAGCAGCTTAGCGCTCGAGGACGAGCAGTACTTC. The full variable domain, rest sourced from reference TRBV7-6 and TRBJ2-7, is GAGVSQSPRYKVTKRGQDVALRCDPISGHVSLYWYRQALGQGPEFLTYFNYEAQQDKSGLPNDRFSAERPEGSISTLTIQRTEQRDSAMYRCASSLALEDEQYFGPGTRLTVT.

Comments on this clone: This CDR3 is also generated by other DNA sequences in the sample. The chain recombines TRBV12-3 or TRBV12-4 with TRBJ1-3; D unresolved. The CDR3 is made up of 12 amino acids. V was pared by 3 bases and J by 4 bases, with 4 bases between. The CDR3 spells CASSLGGNTIYF. The CDR3 nucleotides read TGTGCCAGCAGTTTGGGGGGAAACACCATATATTTT.

This CDR3 reads CAISEQGASGNTIYF. The CDR3 coding sequence is TGTGCCATCAGTGAGCAAGGGGCCTCTGGAAACACCATATATTTT. The rearrangement links TRBV10-3 to TRBJ1-3; a possible D gene is TRBD1 (5 bases). This CDR3 contains 15 residues. V was cut by 2 bases and J by 0 bases, with 8 bases left in between. CDR1 and CDR2 (germline): ENHRY, SYGVKD.

The chain couples TRBV29-1 to TRBJ1-5; maybe TRBD1 (5 bases). Trimming removed 4 bases from V and 8 bases from J, with 15 bases in between. Looked up from germline, CDR1 is SQVTM and CDR2 is ANQGSEA. The CDR3 covers 13 residues. This CDR3 is CSVARGQNEPQHF. CDR3 in DNA: TGCAGCGTTGCCCGGGGCCAAAACGAGCCCCAGCATTTT.

The chain is built from TRBV24-1 and TRBJ2-7; TRBD2 might be the D (6 bases). The germline V gene has CDR1 KGHDR and CDR2 SFDVKD. V was clipped by 7 bases and J by 1 base, with 7 bases between them. The CDR3 length is 12 residues. The CDR3 DNA reads as TGTGCCACCAGCGGGGGTTCCTACGAGCAGTACTTC. As protein: CATSGGSYEQYF.

This sequence joins TRBV11-3 and TRBJ1-1, with D tentatively TRBD1 (5 bases). Germline V gene sequence: CDR1 SGHNT, CDR2 YENEEA. V was pared by 1 base and J by 0 bases, with 9 bases between. The CDR3 extends over 15 amino acids. As DNA, the CDR3 is TGTGCCAGCAGCTTAGCGGCAGGGATGAACACTGAAGCTTTCTTT. Translated, it gives CASSLAAGMNTEAFF.

The rearrangement uses TRBV11-2 and TRBJ2-2, with TRBD1 identical over 7 bases. Germline V CDR1 and CDR2: SGHAT, FQNNGV. The CDR3 has 15 residues. Unmatched junction bases numbered 8, after V lost 5 bases and J lost 5 bases. The CDR3 DNA reads as TGTGCCAGCAGCCCCCAGGGACAGTTTACCGGGGAGCTGTTTTTT. Protein sequence: CASSPQGQFTGELFF.

The CDR3 DNA reads TGTGCCAGCAGCCAAGATATACGGAGCACTGGGGCCAACGTCCTGACTTTC. Protein product: CASSQDIRSTGANVLTF. The chain recombines TRBV14 with TRBJ2-6; D unresolved. Germline V gene sequence: CDR1 SGHDN, CDR2 FVKESK. The V gene lost 0 bases and the J gene lost 2 bases, with 11 bases spanning the gap. This CDR3 spans 17 amino acids.

The chain employs TRBV6-4 and TRBJ2-1, with D perhaps TRBD1 or TRBD2 (5 bases each). This CDR3 is 17 amino acids long. V lost 4 bases to trimming and J lost 4 bases, with 20 bases between them. Germline assignment: CDR1 MRHNA and CDR2 SNTAGT. CDR3 nucleotides: TGTGCCAGCAGTGGAGAGTCAGGAGGCTGGGGGTACAATGAGCAGTTCTTC. As protein: CASSGESGGWGYNEQFF.

The DNA for the CDR3 is TGTGCCAGCAGCGTAGACGGTCCCTACGAGCAGTACTTC. Encoded protein: CASSVDGPYEQYF. The V and J genes are TRBV9 and TRBJ2-7; D not certain. This CDR3 comprises 13 residues. Trimming removed 0 bases at V and 2 bases at J, with 6 bases between. The germline V gene has CDR1 SGDLS and CDR2 YYNGEE.

The CDR3 nucleotides read TGCGCCAGCAGCTTGGCCCAGAAAACTAATGAAAAACTGTTTTTT. Protein sequence: CASSLAQKTNEKLFF. The gene calls are TRBV5-1 and TRBJ1-4; D is unresolved. Germline V gene lookup returns CDR1 SGHRS and CDR2 YFSETQ. The CDR3 is made up of 15 amino acids. Trimming took 0 bases from V and 1 from J, leaving 7 bases between them.

The chain combines TRBV28 with TRBJ1-2; 11 nucleotides match TRBD1. Germline V CDR1 and CDR2: MDHEN, SYDVKM. V trimming: 4 bases; J trimming: 6 bases; junction bases outside the gene matches: 4. The CDR3 runs 14 residues. CDR3 amino acids: CASSSGQGADGYTF. CDR3 coding DNA: TGTGCCAGCAGTTCTGGACAGGGGGCGGATGGCTACACCTTC.

The chain joins TRBV27 to TRBJ2-5; 9 bases line up with TRBD2. This CDR3 has 15 amino acids. Germline V gives CDR1 MNHEY, CDR2 SMNVEV (reference sequence). V dropped 5 bases and J dropped 5; count of bases not matched to a gene: 9. CDR3 coding DNA: TGTGCCAGCAGTATGGGGCGGGGGGGCGTTGAGACCCAGTACTTC. Translation gives CASSMGRGGVETQYF.

V usage is TRBV6-2 or TRBV6-3 and J usage is TRBJ1-2; no clear D gene. Trimming removed 0 bases from V and 7 bases from J, with 12 bases in between. CDR1 is MNHEY and CDR2 is SVGEGT in the germline V gene. This CDR3 is 14 amino acids long. CDR3 nucleotide sequence: TGTGCCAGCAGTTACTCAGCTGGTCTCGGTGGCTACACCTTC. This encodes CASSYSAGLGGYTF.

Only a few counts were recorded for this clone. Other nucleotide sequences in the sample specify the same CDR3. The V call is TRBV10-3, the J call TRBJ2-5, with 9 bases lining up with TRBD2. Germline CDR1 reads ENHRY; CDR2 reads SYGVKD. Unmatched junction bases numbered 4, after V lost 4 bases and J lost 1 base. The CDR3 has 15 amino acids. This chain's CDR3 is CAISGASGAQETQYF. DNA of the CDR3: TGTGCCATCAGTGGTGCTAGCGGGGCCCAAGAGACCCAGTACTTC.

V gene TRBV10-2 combines with J gene TRBJ1-4; 8 bases fit TRBD1. Germline CDR1 is WSHSY and CDR2 is SAAADI. The CDR3 has 16 residues. V gave up 6 bases and J gave up 0 bases; unmatched junction bases: 6. CDR3 coding DNA: TGCGCCAGCAGAGAACGACAGGGGTCAACTAATGAAAAACTGTTTTTT. Translating gives CASRERQGSTNEKLFF.

The sample holds a few counts of this clone. The chain recombines TRBV2 with TRBJ2-7; D perhaps matches TRBD1 (6 bases). Per the germline V gene, CDR1 is SNHLY and CDR2 is FYNNEI. The CDR3 extends over 14 amino acids. V was shortened by 7 bases and J by 3 bases, with 16 bases between the two germline ends. CDR3 residues: CASNPDREIYEQYF. Here the CDR3 DNA reads TGTGCCAGCAACCCGGACAGAGAGATCTACGAGCAGTACTTC. The full variable domain, rest sourced from reference TRBV2 and TRBJ2-7, is EPEVTQTPSHQVTQMGQEVILRCVPISNHLYFYWYRQILGQKVEFLVSFYNNEISEKSEIFDDQFSVERPDGSNFTLKIRSTKLEDSAMYFCASNPDREIYEQYFGPGTRLTVT.

The rearrangement joins TRBV7-9 to TRBJ2-1; D could derive from TRBD1 or TRBD2 (5 bases each). Germline CDR1 SEHNR, CDR2 FQNEAQ (reference sequence). V lost 11 bases to trimming and J lost 4 bases, with 15 bases between them. The CDR3 contains 13 residues. CDR3 protein: CASWGMGYNEQFF. The DNA of the CDR3 is TGTGCCTCTTGGGGGATGGGGTACAATGAGCAGTTCTTC.

The chain is built from TRBV4-1 and TRBJ2-6, with TRBD1 as a possible D gene (5 bases). The CDR3 has 15 amino acids. The germline V gene encodes CDR1 MGHRA and CDR2 YSYEKL. V dropped 0 bases and J dropped 7 bases, with 10 bases sitting between them. CDR3 residues: CASSQETRVANVLTF. CDR3 in DNA: TGCGCCAGCAGCCAAGAAACCAGGGTAGCCAACGTCCTGACTTTC.

The genes are TRBV4-1 and TRBJ2-7; D unclear. From germline, CDR1 is MGHRA and CDR2 YSYEKL. The CDR3 totals 13 residues. With 0 bases removed from V and 1 base from J, the gap between germline ends came to 4 bases. The CDR3 nucleotides are TGCGCCAGCAGCCAAGACAGTTCCTACGAGCAGTACTTC. Its translation is CASSQDSSYEQYF.